Listed here are 16 T cell receptor beta chains from one sample, sequenced in a study of blood T cell repertoires in COVID-19. Assay used: immunoSEQ multiplex PCR; TCRdb lists only in-frame clones, some missing. The data show roughly 360,000 clones, more than 75% seen once. The sequenced sample consisted of PBMCs or T cells enriched from blood (not recorded which). These receptor sequences come from a woman between 25 and 40 years old with acute COVID-19.

This clone was recorded a few times. The rearrangement links TRBV24-1 to TRBJ1-3; 8 nucleotides match TRBD1. Trimming took 4 bases from V and 3 from J; bases not matched to a gene: 4. Germline V gives CDR1 KGHDR, CDR2 SFDVKD. The CDR3 extends over 15 amino acids. In DNA form, the CDR3 reads TGTGCCACCAGTGACGGACAGGGCCTTGGAAACACCATATATTTT. It codes for CATSDGQGLGNTIYF.

This clone has only one observation. Other DNA variants within this sample encode the same CDR3. The V call is TRBV6-1, the J call TRBJ1-2; possible D gene TRBD1, 6 bases. CDR1 and CDR2 from the germline V gene are MNHNS and SASEGT. The CDR3 runs 13 residues. V was trimmed by 2 bases and J by 8 bases, leaving 12 bases between them. This CDR3 is CASSETGSGGYTF. In nucleotides, the CDR3 is TGTGCCAGCAGTGAAACAGGGTCCGGGGGCTACACCTTC.

The chain joins TRBV18 to TRBJ1-1; D may be TRBD1 (5 bases). Germline V gene lookup returns CDR1 KGHSH and CDR2 LQKENI. The CDR3 loop spans 14 amino acids. V dropped 1 base and J dropped 4 bases, with 10 bases sitting between them. The CDR3 loop is CASSPQGISTEAFF. The CDR3 coding sequence is TGTGCCAGCTCACCACAGGGGATCTCCACTGAAGCTTTCTTT.

The CDR3 sequence: CATSTRTGMDEQYF. Written as DNA, the CDR3 is TGTGCCACCAGCACCCGAACAGGGATGGACGAGCAGTACTTC. The gene calls are TRBV15 and TRBJ2-7; a weak D match, TRBD1 (6 bases). The CDR3 spans 14 residues. The V gene's germline CDR1 is LNHNV and CDR2 YYDKDF (reference sequence). Trimming removed 4 bases from V and 5 bases from J, with 15 bases in between.

Only one count was recorded for this clone. The chain recombines TRBV30 with TRBJ1-1; D gene ambiguous. Germline V gene sequence: CDR1 GTSNPN, CDR2 SVGIG (reference sequence). V shed 3 bases and J shed 1 base, with 9 bases lying between them. The CDR3 covers 13 residues. CDR3 nucleotides: TGTGCCTGGAGAGAAACAGAGAACACTGAAGCTTTCTTT. Amino acid sequence: CAWRETENTEAFF.

J is TRBJ2-1 and V is TRBV27, with 12 nucleotides matching TRBD1. CDR3 length: 13 residues. The germline gives CDR1 MNHEY, CDR2 SMNVEV (reference sequence). After removal of 5 bases from V and 10 bases from J, the junction contained 3 bases not matched to a gene. CDR3 coding DNA: TGTGCCAGCAGTGGGGACAGGGGGCGCGAGCAGTTCTTC. Translated: CASSGDRGREQFF.

The chain combines TRBV5-1 with TRBJ1-1, with 8 bases that match TRBD1. The trim removed 4 bases at V and 5 bases at J, leaving 7 bases unmatched. Germline-derived CDR1 and CDR2 are SGHRS and YFSETQ. The CDR3 covers 14 residues. CDR3 DNA: TGCGCCAGCAGCCTTTGGACAGGGCGGACTGAAGCTTTCTTT. Translated, it gives CASSLWTGRTEAFF.

J is TRBJ1-6 and V is TRBV20-1; no reliable D call. The germline V gene encodes CDR1 DFQATT and CDR2 SNEGSKA (reference sequence). V was trimmed by 3 bases and J by 6 bases, leaving 9 bases between them. This CDR3 has 13 amino acids. The DNA of the CDR3 is TGCAGTGCTAGTTCTCTCCCTAATTCACCCCTCCACTTT. It encodes CSASSLPNSPLHF.

The chain links TRBV30 to TRBJ2-4; 7 bases agree with TRBD1. In germline, CDR1 is GTSNPN, CDR2 SVGIG (reference sequence). The CDR3 runs to 13 residues. V gave up 5 bases and J gave up 1 base; unmatched junction bases: 2. The chain's CDR3 is CAWEQGAKNIQYF. The CDR3 nucleotides read TGTGCCTGGGAACAGGGGGCCAAAAACATTCAGTACTTC.

In its sample, this clone was seen once. V gene TRBV27 combines with J gene TRBJ1-5; unclear D gene. Germline V gene data show CDR1 as MNHEY and CDR2 as SMNVEV (reference sequence). The CDR3 totals 13 residues. The ends were cut back, 5 bases at V and 6 bases at J, with 11 bases in the middle. The CDR3 region has the DNA TGTGCCAGCAGTCCTCGGGGAGGTCAGCCCCAGCATTTT. Its translation is CASSPRGGQPQHF.

The rearrangement links TRBV29-1 to TRBJ1-2; weak D call: TRBD1 (6 bases). CDR1 is SQVTM and CDR2 is ANQGSEA in the germline V gene. The ends were cut back, 4 bases at V and 8 bases at J, with 14 bases in the middle. CDR3 length: 12 residues. The CDR3 sequence is CSVGLTGKGYTF. Here the CDR3 DNA reads TGCAGCGTTGGGCTCACAGGGAAGGGCTACACCTTC.

CDR3: CASSEGTGSYYGYTF. The CDR3 DNA reads as TGTGCCAGCAGCGAGGGGACAGGGTCTTACTATGGCTACACCTTC. V gene TRBV9 combines with J gene TRBJ1-2; TRBD1 agrees at 9 bases. Germline V gene lookup returns CDR1 SGDLS and CDR2 YYNGEE. This CDR3 spans 15 amino acids. J lost 3 bases, V lost 3 bases, and 6 bases had no gene match.

This chain links TRBV5-5 with TRBJ2-3; 8 bases are shared with TRBD1. Germline CDR1 SGHKS, CDR2 YYEKEE (reference sequence). V was pared by 4 bases and J by 2 bases, with 9 bases of the junction left unmatched. This CDR3 has 16 residues. The CDR3, as DNA: TGTGCCAGCAGCACGGACCCGGGACAGGTCACAGATACGCAGTATTTT. Translation gives CASSTDPGQVTDTQYF.

The chain is built from TRBV12-5 and TRBJ1-1, with D tentatively TRBD1 (5 bases). The CDR3 has 13 amino acids. CDR1 is LGHNT, CDR2 FRNRAP, per germline. The ends were cut back, 3 bases at V and 1 base at J, with 6 bases in the middle. CDR3 bases: TGTGCTAGTGGTTTAACAGGGAACACTGAAGCTTTCTTT. Translated: CASGLTGNTEAFF.

The V gene is TRBV9, the J gene TRBJ2-1; weak D call: TRBD1 (8 bases). V was trimmed by 0 bases and J by 0 bases, leaving 19 bases between them. Germline assignment: CDR1 SGDLS and CDR2 YYNGEE. There are 19 residues in the CDR3. DNA for the CDR3: TGTGCCAGCAGCGTAGGGACGGGGGGACAGGAAAGCTCCTACAATGAGCAGTTCTTC. Protein: CASSVGTGGQESSYNEQFF. Using reference TRBV9 and TRBJ2-1 for the parts outside the CDR3, the full variable domain is DSGVTQTPKHLITATGQRVTLRCSPRSGDLSVYWYQQSLDQGLQFLIQYYNGEERAKGNILERFSAQQFPDLHSELNLSSLELGDSALYFCASSVGTGGQESSYNEQFFGPGTRLTVL.

The chain couples TRBV27 to TRBJ1-2; 7 bases align to TRBD1. The V and J ends lost 9 bases and 3 bases, in that order; junction bases with no gene match: 7. The CDR3 is 13 residues long. CDR1 MNHEY and CDR2 SMNVEV come from the germline V gene (reference sequence). CDR3 in amino acids: CASWDRAYYGYTF. In DNA, the CDR3 is TGTGCCAGTTGGGACAGAGCCTACTATGGCTACACCTTC.